Below are 13 T cell receptor beta chains sequenced from a single sample in a study of blood T cell repertoires in COVID-19. Sequencing was performed with immunoSEQ multiplex PCR; in TCRdb, only in-frame clones are kept and a portion is missing. The sample has nearly 15,000 clones; about 89% are singletons. Sequencing input: peripheral blood. These TCRs come from a human donor in a cohort sampled during active COVID-19.

The chain couples TRBV6-2 or TRBV6-3 to TRBJ1-6, with D uncertain. This CDR3 has 15 amino acids. Between the trimmed V and J ends, which lost 0 bases and 6 bases, there was a span of 9 bases. The germline gives CDR1 MNHEY, CDR2 SVGEGT. CDR3 in DNA: TGTGCCAGCAGTTACTCGAGGGTGACTAATTCACCCCTCCACTTT. The encoded protein is CASSYSRVTNSPLHF.

The J gene is TRBJ2-7, the V gene TRBV5-1; 10 nucleotides line up with TRBD1. The CDR3 is made up of 14 amino acids. V was clipped by 4 bases and J by 7 bases; unmatched bases: 8. CDR1 is SGHRS and CDR2 is YFSETQ in the germline V gene. As DNA, the CDR3 is TGCGCCAGCAGCCCGGGACAGGGGCATTCGGAGCAGTACTTC. It translates to CASSPGQGHSEQYF.

The rearrangement links TRBV7-9 to TRBJ2-7, with D possibly TRBD1 on 5 matching bases. The V gene's germline CDR1 is SEHNR and CDR2 FQNEAQ (reference sequence). V was clipped by 5 bases and J by 2 bases, with 16 bases between them. This CDR3 has 15 amino acids. The CDR3 DNA is TGTGCCAGCAGCCCCCCCCGGGTGGGGCCCTACGAGCAGTACTTC. Translated, it gives CASSPPRVGPYEQYF.

This clone rates as medium-sized (0.01 to 0.1%). The chain is built from TRBV19 and TRBJ1-6; 11 nucleotides agree with TRBD1. This CDR3 is built from 16 residues. The germline V gene encodes CDR1 LNHDA and CDR2 SQIVND (reference sequence). V dropped 3 bases and J dropped 9; count of bases not matched to a gene: 7. In DNA form, the CDR3 reads TGTGCCAGTAGTATGTCGGGACAGGGGGATGGTTCACCCCTCCACTTT. Translating it yields CASSMSGQGDGSPLHF.

Remarks on this clone: The junction shows a germline mismatch at one end, possibly a read error. J is TRBJ1-3 and V is TRBV10-3; D ambiguous. Germline V CDR1 and CDR2: ENHRY, SYGVKD. This CDR3 is 12 amino acids long. Here the CDR3 reads CAIKGPGSTIYF. CDR3 nucleotides: TGTGCCATCAAAGGACCGGGAAGCACCATATATTTT.

The chain links TRBV18 to TRBJ1-5; no clear D. Germline V gives CDR1 KGHSH, CDR2 LQKENI. Trimming stripped 2 bases from V and 5 bases from J, with 7 bases between. The CDR3 has 13 residues. The CDR3 spells CASSPGADQPQHF. In nucleotides, the CDR3 is TGTGCCAGCTCACCAGGAGCGGATCAGCCCCAGCATTTT.

This sequence joins TRBV4-2 and TRBJ2-7; D gene uncertain. CDR3 length: 13 residues. V lost 1 base, J lost 3 bases, and 7 bases lay in between. CDR1 and CDR2 from the germline V gene are LGHNA and YNFKEQ. The CDR3 bases are TGTGCCAGCAGCCAAGGAGTCGACTACGAGCAGTACTTC. Translated: CASSQGVDYEQYF.

This chain uses TRBV27 with TRBJ2-5; 11 bases map to TRBD2. This CDR3 is 18 amino acids long. V was clipped by 0 bases and J by 5 bases; unmatched bases: 11. Germline V gene lookup returns CDR1 MNHEY and CDR2 SMNVEV (reference sequence). CDR3 DNA sequence: TGTGCCAGCAGTTTATCCTTCTCCGGGACTAGCGGTATGGAGACCCAGTACTTC. Amino acids: CASSLSFSGTSGMETQYF.

Here the CDR3 reads CASSFGDRGNYGYTF. In DNA form, the CDR3 reads TGTGCCAGCAGCTTCGGGGACAGGGGTAACTATGGCTACACCTTC. This chain connects TRBV5-6 to TRBJ1-2; 10 bases align to TRBD1. Germline V lookup: CDR1 SGHDT, CDR2 YYEEEE. Trimming at V came to 2 bases and at J to 1 base, leaving 2 bases not matched to a gene. This CDR3 is built from 15 residues.

The rearrangement links TRBV19 to TRBJ1-5; D call uncertain. The germline V and J ends were trimmed by 7 bases and 1 base, with 20 bases remaining between them. Germline V gene data show CDR1 as LNHDA and CDR2 as SQIVND (reference sequence). This CDR3 has 17 amino acids. CDR3 in DNA: TGTGCCAGTACCATGACACTCGAAGGTTTAAGCAATCAGCCCCAGCATTTT. Translation: CASTMTLEGLSNQPQHF. Combining the CDR3 with reference TRBV19 and TRBJ1-5 gives the whole variable domain DGGITQSPKYLFRKEGQNVTLSCEQNLNHDAMYWYRQDPGQGLRLIYYSQIVNDFQKGDIAEGYSVSREKKESFPLTVTSAQKNPTAFYLCASTMTLEGLSNQPQHFGDGTRLSIL.

This clone has a single count. This sequence joins TRBV5-5 and TRBJ1-6; 8 bases agree with TRBD1. Germline V gene data show CDR1 as SGHKS and CDR2 as YYEKEE (reference sequence). The CDR3 consists of 15 residues. V gave up 0 bases and J gave up 7 bases; unmatched junction bases: 3. The CDR3 region is CASSLVDRVNSPLHF. The CDR3 region has the DNA TGTGCCAGCAGCTTGGTGGACAGGGTGAATTCACCCCTCCACTTT.

The chain links TRBV10-1 to TRBJ1-2, with TRBD1 matching over 10 bases. The CDR3 has 13 residues. The ends lost 6 bases at V and 7 bases at J; junction bases unmatched: 5. Germline CDR1 WNHNN, CDR2 SYGVQD (reference sequence). The CDR3 DNA is TGCGCCAGCAGCCCGGGACAGGGGTCTGGCTACACCTTC. Its protein is CASSPGQGSGYTF.

The J gene is TRBJ1-1, the V gene TRBV3-1 (or the pseudogene TRBV3-2); D gene uncertain. This CDR3 region has 12 residues. V gave up 6 bases and J gave up 5 bases, with 10 bases separating them. The germline V gene encodes CDR1 LGHDT and CDR2 YNNKEL (reference sequence). CDR3 residues: CASSKVETEAFF. The CDR3 region has the DNA TGTGCCAGCAGTAAGGTGGAGACTGAAGCTTTCTTT.